This record looks at one T cell receptor (beta chain) sequence and its context. The antigen is not known. The data were obtained in a study of cytomegalovirus exposure and HLA in healthy donors. The study ran its PCR with 60 Vbeta and 13 Jbeta primers. Profiling relied on immunoSEQ multiplex PCR, and the TCRdb table lists in-frame clones only, not all of them. The table has roughly 120,000 clones, approximately 80% seen once; the top ten hold 3.9%. Findings and caveats of the study: Only CMV serostatus was available as immune exposure information. Cytomegalovirus status, reportedly, was diagnosed with high specificity and sensitivity by the classifier.

The CDR3 runs to 17 residues. The sequence was obtained from a woman aged 30 to 39 in good health and CMV-seronegative. The rearrangement joins TRBV1 to TRBJ2-7; the D call TRBD2 from the table was never checked on the DNA. TRBV1 is a recognized pseudogene. The sequenced material came from PBMCs. CDR3 sequence: CTSSQKRLAGGRVEQYF. DNA of the CDR3: TGCACCAGCAGCCAAAAGAGACTAGCGGGGGGGAGGGTCGAGCAGTACTTC.